Presented here are 20 T cell receptor beta chains from one specimen sequenced in a study of cytomegalovirus exposure and HLA in healthy donors. The PCR contained 60 Vbeta and 13 Jbeta primers. Sequencing used immunoSEQ multiplex PCR; TCRdb keeps in-frame clones, though not all of them. There are over 150,000 clones in the sample; under 80% occur only once, and about 13% lies in the top ten. Sequencing input: PBMCs. The receptors shown here come from a woman aged 45-65 years in good health and CMV-seropositive.

This chain joins TRBV10-1 and TRBJ1-4, with 10 bases that match TRBD1. J lost 10 bases, V lost 7 bases, and 3 bases had no gene match. Germline values: CDR1 WNHNN, CDR2 SYGVQD (reference sequence). The CDR3 length is 12 residues. CDR3 in amino acids: CASTTGGGKLFF. CDR3 nucleotides: TGCGCCAGCACGACAGGGGGCGGAAAACTGTTTTTT.

The chain combines TRBV29-1 with TRBJ2-5; D perhaps matches TRBD1 (5 bases). The ends were cut back, 8 bases at V and 2 bases at J, with 12 bases in the middle. The CDR3 runs 12 residues. The germline V gene encodes CDR1 SQVTM and CDR2 ANQGSEA. CDR3 sequence: CSLYRIQETQYF. The CDR3 nucleotides are TGCAGCCTTTACAGGATTCAAGAGACCCAGTACTTC. Supplemented by reference TRBV29-1 and TRBJ2-5, the full variable domain reads SAVISQKPSRDICQRGTSLTIQCQVDSQVTMMFWYRQQPGQSLTLIATANQGSEATYESGFVIDKFPISRPNLTFSTLTVSNMSPEDSSIYLCSLYRIQETQYFGPGTRLLVL.

This rearrangement joins TRBV7-7 to TRBJ2-3, with unresolved D. Looked up from germline, CDR1 is SSHAT and CDR2 is FNYEAQ (reference sequence). Trimming took 5 bases from V and 0 from J, leaving 12 bases between them. The CDR3 is 15 amino acids. CDR3 sequence reads: CASSPNGYSTDTQYF. As DNA, the CDR3 is TGTGCCAGCAGCCCGAACGGGTATAGCACAGATACGCAGTATTTT.

This rearrangement joins TRBV27 to TRBJ2-5, with TRBD2 as a possible D gene (6 bases). The J call may be faulty, since TRBJ2-7 better matches the DNA end. The CDR3 extends over 13 amino acids. CDR1 is MNHEY, CDR2 SMNVEV, per germline (reference sequence). CDR3 region: CAGRRGTSYEQYF. Here the CDR3 DNA reads TGTGCGGGGAGGCGGGGTACCTCCTACGAGCAGTACTTC.

The gene calls are TRBV10-2 and TRBJ2-2; 8 nucleotides agree with TRBD2. With V trimmed by 8 bases and J by 6 bases, 8 bases remained unmatched. CDR3 length: 14 residues. CDR1 is WSHSY, CDR2 SAAADI, per germline. CDR3 nucleotide sequence: TGCGCCAGCGCCCTCGGGGGGGCTCCCGGGGAGCTGTTTTTT. Protein: CASALGGAPGELFF.

J is TRBJ1-1 and V is TRBV18; 8 bases align to TRBD1. CDR1 is KGHSH and CDR2 is LQKENI in the germline V gene. The CDR3 runs to 16 residues. J lost 2 bases, V lost 4 bases, and 9 bases had no gene match. The CDR3 reads CASSQRQGQGNTEAFF. The DNA of the CDR3 is TGTGCCAGCTCACAACGACAGGGGCAGGGAAACACTGAAGCTTTCTTT.

The chain is built from TRBV5-6 and TRBJ2-1; maybe TRBD1 (6 bases). Trimming took 0 bases from V and 4 from J, leaving 11 bases between them. Germline values: CDR1 SGHDT, CDR2 YYEEEE. The CDR3 has 15 residues. The CDR3 nucleotides read TGTGCCAGCAGCTTGGCAGGGGTTGGTTACAATGAGCAGTTCTTC. This encodes CASSLAGVGYNEQFF.

The chain has TRBV5-1 and TRBJ1-1, with 9 bases aligning to TRBD1. Germline CDR1 and CDR2: SGHRS and YFSETQ. The junction had 11 bases not matched to a gene; V was cut back by 0 bases and J by 5 bases. CDR3 length: 17 residues. This chain's CDR3 is CASSLALGTGIGTEAFF. DNA for the CDR3: TGCGCCAGCAGCTTGGCCTTAGGGACAGGGATCGGGACTGAAGCTTTCTTT.

This sequence joins TRBV30 and TRBJ1-2, with TRBD1 matching 7 bases. The germline V gene has CDR1 GTSNPN and CDR2 SVGIG (reference sequence). V was clipped by 5 bases and J by 2 bases; unmatched bases: 8. This CDR3 is built from 14 residues. CDR3 DNA sequence: TGTGCCTGGGGCCTAGGGGGCTTGAACTATGGCTACACCTTC. Amino acid sequence: CAWGLGGLNYGYTF.

The chain carries TRBV9 and TRBJ2-4; TRBD1 matches 11 bases. J gave up 3 bases and V 4 bases, and 9 bases lay outside the gene matches. CDR1 and CDR2 (germline): SGDLS, YYNGEE. This CDR3 comprises 17 residues. CDR3: CASSPRTGGAGKNIQYF. The CDR3 bases are TGTGCCAGCAGCCCCCGGACAGGGGGCGCAGGCAAAAACATTCAGTACTTC. The whole variable domain, filled in from reference TRBV9 and TRBJ2-4, reads DSGVTQTPKHLITATGQRVTLRCSPRSGDLSVYWYQQSLDQGLQFLIQYYNGEERAKGNILERFSAQQFPDLHSELNLSSLELGDSALYFCASSPRTGGAGKNIQYFGAGTRLSVL.

J is TRBJ2-3 and V is TRBV7-3; tentatively, D is TRBD1 (6 bases). CDR3 length equals 15 residues. The V and J ends lost 5 bases and 0 bases respectively, with 12 bases between them. The germline gives CDR1 SGHTA, CDR2 FQGTGA. This CDR3 reads CASSLGTPSTDTQYF. DNA of the CDR3: TGTGCCAGCAGCCTCGGGACACCCAGCACAGATACGCAGTATTTT.

This chain joins TRBV7-2 and TRBJ2-1; TRBD1 might be the D (6 bases). The CDR3 spans 12 residues. The germline CDR1 and CDR2 sequences are SGHTA and FQGNSA. The V gene lost 6 bases and the J gene lost 7 bases, with 10 bases spanning the gap. The DNA for the CDR3 is TGTGCCAGCAGTTTGCAGGGGAATGAGCAGTTCTTC. Translating it yields CASSLQGNEQFF.

This clone has more than one count but fewer than ten. The rearrangement links TRBV29-1 to TRBJ1-1, with D unresolved. V was clipped by 4 bases and J by 3 bases, with 9 bases between them. CDR1 is SQVTM, CDR2 ANQGSEA, per germline. The CDR3 runs 12 residues. The chain's CDR3 is CSVGKADTEAFF. As DNA, the CDR3 is TGCAGCGTTGGGAAGGCGGACACTGAAGCTTTCTTT.

The table lists this clone with a few counts. V gene TRBV6-1 combines with J gene TRBJ1-1; maybe TRBD1 (6 bases). This CDR3 contains 14 residues. Trimming took 4 bases from V and 5 from J, leaving 14 bases between them. Germline CDR1 MNHNS, CDR2 SASEGT. The chain's CDR3 is CASSVAGGGTEAFF. CDR3 sequence (DNA): TGTGCCAGCAGTGTGGCGGGGGGCGGTACTGAAGCTTTCTTT.

The chain recombines TRBV11-3 with TRBJ2-1; 8 bases agree with TRBD2. J gave up 5 bases and V 1 base, and 7 bases lay outside the gene matches. The CDR3 runs to 16 residues. In germline, CDR1 is SGHNT, CDR2 YENEEA. The CDR3 sequence: CASSLGLAGGDNEQFF. The CDR3 nucleotides read TGTGCCAGCAGCTTAGGCCTCGCGGGGGGAGACAATGAGCAGTTCTTC.

This chain joins TRBV5-1 and TRBJ1-1, with 12 bases aligning to TRBD1. Germline V lookup: CDR1 SGHRS, CDR2 YFSETQ. This CDR3 is built from 17 residues. With 4 bases clipped from V and 1 base from J, the junction kept 8 bases outside the gene matches. CDR3 in DNA: TGCGCCAGCAGCCCGGGGACAGGGGGCATAAGGAACACTGAAGCTTTCTTT. Translating gives CASSPGTGGIRNTEAFF.

The count of this clone is one. The chain recombines TRBV30 with TRBJ1-2; 8 nucleotides agree with TRBD1. The CDR3 runs 16 residues. Germline CDR1 and CDR2: GTSNPN and SVGIG (reference sequence). The V gene end was trimmed by 0 bases and the J gene end by 0 bases; junction bases not matched to a gene: 6. The CDR3, as DNA: TGTGCCTGGAGTGTAGGGCAGGGGGCCTCTAACTATGGCTACACCTTC. Its protein product is CAWSVGQGASNYGYTF.

The chain has TRBV2 and TRBJ1-6; TRBD1 matches 9 bases. CDR1 is SNHLY and CDR2 is FYNNEI in the germline V gene. Germline trimming cut 4 bases from V and 7 bases from J; bases unmatched to any gene: 5. CDR3 size: 15 residues. The CDR3 coding sequence is TGTGCCAGCAGTGCCCAGGGACAGGGAAATTCACCCCTCCACTTT. This gives the protein CASSAQGQGNSPLHF.

The chain employs TRBV5-1 and TRBJ2-3; 9 bases line up with TRBD2. This CDR3 region has 17 residues. Germline CDR1 SGHRS, CDR2 YFSETQ. The V and J ends lost 0 bases and 4 bases, in that order; junction bases with no gene match: 9. CDR3 protein: CASSLAGAGGRPDTQYF. Here the CDR3 DNA reads TGCGCCAGCAGCTTGGCCGGAGCGGGGGGCCGACCAGATACGCAGTATTTT.

The chain uses TRBV6-4 and TRBJ2-3, with 10 bases fitting TRBD1. V lost 2 bases and J lost 2; bases outside the gene matches: 1. The germline V gene encodes CDR1 MRHNA and CDR2 SNTAGT. The CDR3 spans 15 residues. CDR3 loop: CASSDGQGDTDTQYF. The CDR3 nucleotides are TGTGCCAGCAGTGACGGACAGGGGGACACAGATACGCAGTATTTT.